The following is a T cell receptor (beta chain) sequence with its context. Its antigen is undetermined. The data stem from a study of cytomegalovirus exposure and HLA in healthy donors. A multiplex PCR was run with 60 Vbeta primers and 13 Jbeta primers. Some clones are missing from TCRdb's copy, which holds only in-frame ones; the method was immunoSEQ multiplex PCR. The sample records approximately 130,000 clones, 70% to 85% being singletons. General study findings and limits: Being indistinguishable, some V segments were excluded, TRBV6-2 and TRBV6-3 among them. Later on, a genetic analysis was performed. It linked a missense variant in DCLRE1C with V- and J-gene trimming of TCR beta.

In germline, CDR1 is SGDLS, CDR2 YYNGEE. With 0 bases removed from V and 2 bases from J, the gap between germline ends came to 12 bases. CDR3 length: 15 residues. The rearrangement joins TRBV9 to TRBJ2-7, with a possible D match to TRBD1 (5 bases). Sequenced input: PBMCs. This clonotype originated in a boy younger than 18 in good health and CMV-seronegative. CDR3 bases: TGTGCCAGCAGCGTAGGCACAGGCGGCCCCTACGAGCAGTACTTC. Amino acids: CASSVGTGGPYEQYF.